These T cell receptor beta chains were read from a single sample in a study of cytomegalovirus exposure and HLA in healthy donors. Method: immunoSEQ multiplex PCR; TCRdb's copy keeps in-frame clones and lacks some. The repertoire holds about 120,000 clones, with more than 60% as singletons. Input material: PBMCs. Source of these receptors: a woman in her forties or fifties in good health and CMV-seropositive. Both conserved end residues are part of each CDR3. Fields, in order: J gene, clone size, D gene, V gene, CDR3 protein, CDR3 DNA. A D gene is named only where the DNA matches it firmly. The size entry is marked missing in some rows and otherwise reads once, few, many or a size class.

J: TRBJ2-1
size: -
D: -
V: TRBV7-3
CDR3: CASSPVPGSYNEQFF
DNA: TGTGCCAGCAGCCCAGTTCCGGGTTCCTACAATGAGCAGTTCTTC

J: TRBJ2-7
size: -
D: TRBD2
V: TRBV4-1
CDR3: CASSQGASGSPYEQYF
DNA: TGCGCCAGCAGCCAAGGGGCTAGCGGGAGCCCCTACGAGCAGTACTTC

J: TRBJ2-5
size: -
D: -
V: TRBV5-8
CDR3: CASSLGWGSEETQYF
DNA: TGTGCCAGCAGCTTGGGCTGGGGCTCCGAGGAGACCCAGTACTTC

J: TRBJ2-3
size: -
D: -
V: TRBV7-3
CDR3: CASSLHPAADTQYF
DNA: TGTGCCAGCAGCCTACACCCGGCGGCAGATACGCAGTATTTT

J: TRBJ2-3
size: -
D: TRBD2
V: TRBV13
CDR3: CASSLSTSGGARTDTQYF
DNA: TGTGCCAGCAGCTTATCGACTAGCGGGGGGGCGCGGACAGATACGCAGTATTTT

J: TRBJ1-4
size: -
D: -
V: TRBV7-7
CDR3: CASSLTAEANEKLFF
DNA: TGTGCTAGCAGCTTAACGGCGGAGGCTAATGAAAAACTGTTTTTT

J: TRBJ1-6
size: -
D: TRBD1
V: TRBV11-2
CDR3: CASSLIGGDSPLHF
DNA: TGTGCCAGCAGCTTAATAGGGGGCGATTCACCCCTCCACTTT

J: TRBJ1-1
size: -
D: TRBD1
V: TRBV11-2
CDR3: CASSRRLGTGVENTEAFF
DNA: TGTGCCAGCAGCCGTAGGCTTGGGACAGGGGTTGAGAACACTGAAGCTTTCTTT

J: TRBJ1-1
size: -
D: -
V: TRBV6-1
CDR3: CASRERFNTEAFF
DNA: TGTGCCAGCAGGGAGAGGTTTAACACTGAAGCTTTCTTT

J: TRBJ1-1
size: -
D: -
V: TRBV9
CDR3: CASSETGVDEAFF
DNA: TGTGCCAGCAGCGAAACCGGTGTAGATGAAGCTTTCTTT

J: TRBJ1-5
size: -
D: -
V: TRBV30
CDR3: CAWSSRDNQPQHF
DNA: TGTGCCTGGAGCAGTCGGGATAATCAGCCCCAGCATTTT

J: TRBJ2-5
size: -
D: TRBD2
V: TRBV5-1
CDR3: CASSSSGTREETQYF
DNA: TGCGCCAGCAGCTCCTCCGGGACTAGGGAAGAGACCCAGTACTTC

J: TRBJ1-1
size: -
D: -
V: TRBV27
CDR3: CASSFRGAIEAFF
DNA: TGTGCCAGCAGTTTTAGGGGTGCCATTGAAGCTTTCTTT

J: TRBJ2-3
size: -
D: -
V: TRBV2
CDR3: CASGGGMDTQYF
DNA: TGTGCCAGCGGGGGGGGCATGGATACGCAGTATTTT

J: TRBJ1-6
size: few
D: -
V: TRBV30
CDR3: CAWSGTGRSPLHF
DNA: TGTGCCTGGAGCGGAACAGGGCGTTCACCCCTCCACTTT

J: TRBJ2-5
size: -
D: -
V: TRBV29-1
CDR3: CSVGLPQETQYF
DNA: TGCAGCGTTGGACTGCCACAAGAGACCCAGTACTTC

J: TRBJ2-3
size: -
D: TRBD2
V: TRBV2
CDR3: CASSEKEASGSADTQYF
DNA: TGTGCCAGCAGTGAAAAGGAGGCTAGCGGGAGTGCAGATACGCAGTATTTT

J: TRBJ2-3
size: -
D: TRBD2
V: TRBV9
CDR3: CASSAGLAGARTDTQYF
DNA: TGTGCCAGCAGCGCCGGACTAGCGGGGGCCCGCACAGATACGCAGTATTTT

J: TRBJ1-3
size: -
D: TRBD1
V: TRBV5-4
CDR3: CASSKTGGDTIYF
DNA: TGTGCCAGCAGCAAAACAGGGGGTGACACCATATATTTT

J: TRBJ2-4
size: -
D: -
V: TRBV9
CDR3: CASSRAGGTRPKNIQYF
DNA: TGTGCCAGCAGCCGGGCAGGGGGGACTCGGCCAAAAAACATTCAGTACTTC